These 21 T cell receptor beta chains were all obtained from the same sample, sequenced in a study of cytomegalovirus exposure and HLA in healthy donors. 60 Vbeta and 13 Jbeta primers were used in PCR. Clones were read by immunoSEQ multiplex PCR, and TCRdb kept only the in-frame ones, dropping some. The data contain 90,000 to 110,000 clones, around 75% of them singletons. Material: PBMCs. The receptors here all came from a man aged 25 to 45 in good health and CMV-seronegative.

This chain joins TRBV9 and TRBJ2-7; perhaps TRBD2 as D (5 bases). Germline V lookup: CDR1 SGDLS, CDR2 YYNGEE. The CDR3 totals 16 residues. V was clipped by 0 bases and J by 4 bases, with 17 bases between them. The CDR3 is CASSVGWSGMGYEQYF. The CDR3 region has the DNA TGTGCCAGCAGCGTAGGATGGTCGGGAATGGGATACGAGCAGTACTTC.

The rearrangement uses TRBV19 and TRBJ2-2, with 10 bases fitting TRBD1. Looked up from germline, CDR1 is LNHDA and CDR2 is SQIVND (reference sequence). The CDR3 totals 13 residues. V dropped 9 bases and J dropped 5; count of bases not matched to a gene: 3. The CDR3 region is CASWDRGTGELFF. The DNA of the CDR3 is TGTGCCAGCTGGGACAGGGGAACCGGGGAGCTGTTTTTT.

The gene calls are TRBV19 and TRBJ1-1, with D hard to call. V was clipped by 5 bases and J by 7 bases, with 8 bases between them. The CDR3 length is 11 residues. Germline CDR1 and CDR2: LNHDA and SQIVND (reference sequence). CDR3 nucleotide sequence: TGTGCCAGTAGTCTCGAGAGTGAAGCTTTCTTT. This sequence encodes CASSLESEAFF.

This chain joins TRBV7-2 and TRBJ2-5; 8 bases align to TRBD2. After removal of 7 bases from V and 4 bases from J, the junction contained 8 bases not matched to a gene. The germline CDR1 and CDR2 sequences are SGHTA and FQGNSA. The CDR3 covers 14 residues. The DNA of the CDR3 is TGTGCCAGCACAACTCGGGGGGGCGGAGAGACCCAGTACTTC. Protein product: CASTTRGGGETQYF.

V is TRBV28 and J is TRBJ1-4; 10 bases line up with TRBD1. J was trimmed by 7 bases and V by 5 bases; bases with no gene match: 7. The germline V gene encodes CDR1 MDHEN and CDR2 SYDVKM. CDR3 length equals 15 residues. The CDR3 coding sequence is TGTGCCAGCAGTGGGGGGACAGGGGCCGGTGAAAAACTGTTTTTT. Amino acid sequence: CASSGGTGAGEKLFF.

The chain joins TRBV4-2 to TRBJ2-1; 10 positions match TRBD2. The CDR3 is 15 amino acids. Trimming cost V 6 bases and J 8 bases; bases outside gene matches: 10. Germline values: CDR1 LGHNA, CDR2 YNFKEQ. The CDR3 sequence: CASRNGGTSVYEQFF. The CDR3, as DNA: TGTGCCAGCAGAAACGGCGGGACTAGCGTCTATGAGCAGTTCTTC.

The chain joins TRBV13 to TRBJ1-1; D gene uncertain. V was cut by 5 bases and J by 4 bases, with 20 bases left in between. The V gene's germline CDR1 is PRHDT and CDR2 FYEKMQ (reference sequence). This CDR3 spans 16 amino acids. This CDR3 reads CASSPGSTLRTTEAFF. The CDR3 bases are TGTGCCAGCAGCCCGGGGTCCACTCTTCGGACCACTGAAGCTTTCTTT.

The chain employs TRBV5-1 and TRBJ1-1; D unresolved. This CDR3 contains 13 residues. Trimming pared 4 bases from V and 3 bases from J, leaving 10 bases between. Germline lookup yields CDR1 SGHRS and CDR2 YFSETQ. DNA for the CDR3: TGCGCCAGCAGCACGGTCCGGGACACTGAAGCTTTCTTT. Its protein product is CASSTVRDTEAFF.

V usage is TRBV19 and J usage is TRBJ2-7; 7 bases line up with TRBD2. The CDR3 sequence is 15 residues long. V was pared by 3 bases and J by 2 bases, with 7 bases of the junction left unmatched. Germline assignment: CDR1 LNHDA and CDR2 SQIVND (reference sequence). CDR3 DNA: TGTGCCAGTAGTATCTTCGCGGGAGAGACCTACGAGCAGTACTTC. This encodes CASSIFAGETYEQYF.

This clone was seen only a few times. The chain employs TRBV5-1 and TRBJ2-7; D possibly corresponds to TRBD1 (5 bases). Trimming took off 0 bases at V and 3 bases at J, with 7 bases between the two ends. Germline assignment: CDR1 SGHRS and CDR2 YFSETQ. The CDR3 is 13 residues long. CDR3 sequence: CASSLARDYEQYF. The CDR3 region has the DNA TGCGCCAGCAGCTTGGCCAGGGACTACGAGCAGTACTTC. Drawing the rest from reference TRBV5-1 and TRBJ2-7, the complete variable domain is KAGVTQTPRYLIKTRGQQVTLSCSPISGHRSVSWYQQTPGQGLQFLFEYFSETQRNKGNFPGRFSGRQFSNSRSEMNVSTLELGDSALYLCASSLARDYEQYFGPGTRLTVT.

Written as DNA, the CDR3 is TGTGCCAGCAGCTTAGGTTGGGGGGGACAGGAGGGGGTTCGAGCTTTCTTT. Translated: CASSLGWGGQEGVRAFF. V is TRBV7-2 and J is TRBJ1-1; 8 bases match TRBD1. With V trimmed by 1 base and J by 10 bases, 17 bases remained unmatched. The germline CDR1 and CDR2 sequences are SGHTA and FQGNSA. CDR3 size: 17 residues.

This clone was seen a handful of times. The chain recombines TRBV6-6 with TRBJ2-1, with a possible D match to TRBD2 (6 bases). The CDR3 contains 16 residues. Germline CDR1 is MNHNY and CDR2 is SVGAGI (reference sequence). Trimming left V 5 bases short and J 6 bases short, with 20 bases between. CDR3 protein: CASSTLVTGAANEQFF. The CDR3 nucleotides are TGTGCCAGCAGTACCTTGGTTACGGGAGCAGCCAATGAGCAGTTCTTC.

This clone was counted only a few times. The CDR3 reads CASSLGQGANYGYTF. The CDR3 nucleotides read TGCGCCAGCAGCTTGGGACAGGGGGCGAACTATGGCTACACCTTC. This chain uses TRBV5-1 with TRBJ1-2; 10 bases are shared with TRBD1. Germline CDR1 reads SGHRS; CDR2 reads YFSETQ. The junction had 1 base not matched to a gene; V was cut back by 0 bases and J by 2 bases. The CDR3 sequence is 15 residues long.

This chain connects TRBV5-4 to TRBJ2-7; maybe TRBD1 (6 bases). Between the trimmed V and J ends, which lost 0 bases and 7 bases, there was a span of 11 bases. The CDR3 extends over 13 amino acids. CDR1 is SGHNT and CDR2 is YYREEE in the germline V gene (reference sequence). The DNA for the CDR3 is TGTGCCAGCAGCTTGGTGGGGGCTGGGGAGCAGTACTTC. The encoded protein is CASSLVGAGEQYF. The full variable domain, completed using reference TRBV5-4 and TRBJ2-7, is ETGVTQSPTHLIKTRGQQVTLRCSSQSGHNTVSWYQQALGQGPQFIFQYYREEENGRGNFPPRFSGLQFPNYSSELNVNALELDDSALYLCASSLVGAGEQYFGPGTRLTVT.

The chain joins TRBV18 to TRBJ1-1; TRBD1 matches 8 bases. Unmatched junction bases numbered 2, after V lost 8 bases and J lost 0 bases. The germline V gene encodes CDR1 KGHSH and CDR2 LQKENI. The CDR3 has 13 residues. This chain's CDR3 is CASLQGVNTEAFF. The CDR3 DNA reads TGTGCCAGCCTACAGGGGGTGAACACTGAAGCTTTCTTT.

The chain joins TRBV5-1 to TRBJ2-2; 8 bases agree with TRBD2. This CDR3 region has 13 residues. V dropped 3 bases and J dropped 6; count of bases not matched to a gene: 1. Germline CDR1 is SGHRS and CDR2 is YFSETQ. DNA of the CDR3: TGCGCCAGCAGCTGGGGACTAGCCGGGGAGCTGTTTTTT. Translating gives CASSWGLAGELFF.

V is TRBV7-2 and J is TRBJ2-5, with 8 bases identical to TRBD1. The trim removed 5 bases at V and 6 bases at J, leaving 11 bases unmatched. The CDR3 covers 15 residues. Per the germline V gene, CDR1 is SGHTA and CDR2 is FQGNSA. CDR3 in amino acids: CASSPTGQGGKTQYF. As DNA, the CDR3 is TGTGCCAGCAGCCCCACCGGACAGGGCGGGAAGACCCAGTACTTC.

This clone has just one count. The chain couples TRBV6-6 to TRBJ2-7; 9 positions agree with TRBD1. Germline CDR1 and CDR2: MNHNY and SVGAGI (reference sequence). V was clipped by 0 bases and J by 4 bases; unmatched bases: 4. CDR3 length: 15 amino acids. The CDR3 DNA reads TGTGCCAGCAGTTACTCTCCGGGACAGGGTTACGAGCAGTACTTC. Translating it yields CASSYSPGQGYEQYF.

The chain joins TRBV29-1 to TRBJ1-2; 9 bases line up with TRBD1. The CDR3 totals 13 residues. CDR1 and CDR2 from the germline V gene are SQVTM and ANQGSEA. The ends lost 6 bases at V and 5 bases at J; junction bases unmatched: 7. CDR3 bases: TGCAGCGTCGGACAGGGGTCTGATTATGGCTACACCTTC. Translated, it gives CSVGQGSDYGYTF.

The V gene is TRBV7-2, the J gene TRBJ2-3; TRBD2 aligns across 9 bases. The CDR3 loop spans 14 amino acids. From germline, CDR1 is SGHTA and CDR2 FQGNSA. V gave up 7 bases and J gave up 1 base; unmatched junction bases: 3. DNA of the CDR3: TGTGCCAGCAAGGGCGGGAGGGGCACAGATACGCAGTATTTT. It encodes CASKGGRGTDTQYF. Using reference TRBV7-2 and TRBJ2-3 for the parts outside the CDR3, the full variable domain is GAGVSQSPSNKVTEKGKDVELRCDPISGHTALYWYRQSLGQGLEFLIYFQGNSAPDKSGLPSDRFSAERTGGSVSTLTIQRTQQEDSAVYLCASKGGRGTDTQYFGPGTRLTVL.

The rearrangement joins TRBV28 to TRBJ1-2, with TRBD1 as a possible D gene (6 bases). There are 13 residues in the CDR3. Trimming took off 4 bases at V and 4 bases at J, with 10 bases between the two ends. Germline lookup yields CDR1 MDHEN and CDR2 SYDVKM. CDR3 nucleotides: TGTGCCAGCAGTTCAGGGGATGTCTATGGCTACACCTTC. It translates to CASSSGDVYGYTF.